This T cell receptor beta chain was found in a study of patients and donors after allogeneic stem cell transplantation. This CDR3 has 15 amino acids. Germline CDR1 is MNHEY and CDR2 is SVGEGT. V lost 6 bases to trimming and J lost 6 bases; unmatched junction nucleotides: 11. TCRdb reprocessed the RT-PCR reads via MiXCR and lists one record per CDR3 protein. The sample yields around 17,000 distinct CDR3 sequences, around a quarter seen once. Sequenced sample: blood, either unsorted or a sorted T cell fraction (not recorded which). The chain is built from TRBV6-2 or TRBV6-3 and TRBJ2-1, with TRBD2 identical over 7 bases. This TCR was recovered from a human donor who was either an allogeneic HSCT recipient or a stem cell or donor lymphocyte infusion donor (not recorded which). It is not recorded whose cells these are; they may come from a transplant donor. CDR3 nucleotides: TGTGCCAGCAGCCCCTCCAGACTAGCAAGCAATGAGCAGTTCTTC. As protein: CASSPSRLASNEQFF.